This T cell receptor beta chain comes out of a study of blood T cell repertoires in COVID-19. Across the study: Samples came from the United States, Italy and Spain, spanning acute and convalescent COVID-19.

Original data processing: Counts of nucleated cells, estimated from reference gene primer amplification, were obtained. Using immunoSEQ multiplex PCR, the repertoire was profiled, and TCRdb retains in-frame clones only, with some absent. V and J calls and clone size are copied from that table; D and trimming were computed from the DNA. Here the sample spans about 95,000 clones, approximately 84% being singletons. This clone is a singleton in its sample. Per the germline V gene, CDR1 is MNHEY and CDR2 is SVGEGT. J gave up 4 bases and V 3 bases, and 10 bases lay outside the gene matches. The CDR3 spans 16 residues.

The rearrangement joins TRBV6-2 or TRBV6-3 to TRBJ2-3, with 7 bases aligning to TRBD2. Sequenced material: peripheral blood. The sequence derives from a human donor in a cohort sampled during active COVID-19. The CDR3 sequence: CASSYFGDYSADTQYF. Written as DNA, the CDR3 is TGTGCCAGCAGTTATTTTGGGGACTACTCTGCAGATACGCAGTATTTT.